The clone carrying this TCR beta chain came up many times. Its target is not known. This sample is drawn from a study of Graves' ophthalmopathy and Graves' hyperthyroidism. Patients with other autoimmune diseases, uncontrolled infections, pregnancy or lactation were excluded. Germline CDR1 and CDR2: MNHEY and SVGAGI. The V gene lost 7 bases and the J gene lost 0 bases, with 13 bases spanning the gap. The CDR3 is 16 residues long. RNA transcripts served as template for amplifying TCR beta CDR3 sequences. The first-round RT-PCR employed HTBI primers together with the Qiagen OneStep RT-PCR kit. A multiplex PCR was then performed as the second round. TCRdb called the multiplex PCR reads again in MiXCR, with one record for every CDR3 protein. The sample has hundreds of thousands of distinct CDR3 sequences, about two fifths seen once. The study, taken as a whole, reports: Blood also carried most expanded thyroid clonotypes exceeding 0.001 frequency. Predictions made by the model for ophthalmopathy progression reached approximately 70% sensitivity and about 72% specificity.

The V and J genes are TRBV6-5 and TRBJ2-6; the D call may be TRBD1 or TRBD2 (5 bases each). The TCR comes from an adult man with Graves' ophthalmopathy. Sequencing was carried out using peripheral blood. CDR3 protein: CASTKGRISGANVLTF. The CDR3 DNA follows: TGTGCCAGCACGAAGGGACGGATCTCTGGGGCCAACGTCCTGACTTTC.